This TCR beta chain was captured by sequencing in a study of Tregs in tolerant kidney transplant recipients. Unstimulated Tregs (CD4+CD25+CD127-) and CD4+CD25- non-Tregs were sorted from PBMCs. This CDR3 spans 12 amino acids. V dropped 5 bases and J dropped 3 bases, with 8 bases sitting between them. The germline CDR1 and CDR2 sequences are MDHEN and SYDVKM. Measured with immunoSEQ multiplex PCR; TCRdb has only the in-frame clones, and not every one. The table includes 240,000 or so clones, about 86% detected once. This receptor was identified in a human donor in good health. The sequenced sample was CD4+ T cells from blood. The chain joins TRBV28 to TRBJ2-7; D not certain. The CDR3 sequence: CASSTTSYEQYF. The CDR3 DNA is TGTGCCAGCAGTACTACAAGCTACGAGCAGTACTTC. Together with reference TRBV28 and TRBJ2-7, the CDR3 gives the full variable domain: DVKVTQSSRYLVKRTGEKVFLECVQDMDHENMFWYRQDPGLGLRLIYFSYDVKMKEKGDIPEGYSVSREKKERFSLILESASTNQTSMYLCASSTTSYEQYFGPGTRLTVT.